Listed below are T cell receptor beta chains from one sample, sequenced in a study of blood T cell repertoires in COVID-19. Method: immunoSEQ multiplex PCR; TCRdb's copy keeps in-frame clones and lacks some. The table lists 300,000 to 350,000 clones, 85% to 90% of them singletons, with about 0.94% in the top ten. The sequenced sample consisted of PBMCs or T cells enriched from blood (not recorded which). Every receptor here comes from a woman in her twenties or thirties who had been exposed to COVID-19. Each CDR3 is given with its conserved first and last residue. The order of the fields is clone size, D gene, CDR3 length, J gene, V gene, CDR3 protein, CDR3 DNA. A D gene is named only where the DNA matches it firmly. Some rows have no size entry. The others give once, few or many, or a class for an expanded clone.

clone size: -; D gene: -; CDR3 length: 13; J gene: TRBJ1-5; V gene: TRBV28; CDR3 protein: CASSLILNQPQHF; CDR3 DNA: TGTGCCAGCAGTTTAATACTTAATCAGCCCCAGCATTTT
clone size: -; D gene: TRBD2; CDR3 length: 15; J gene: TRBJ2-1; V gene: TRBV7-9; CDR3 protein: CASSQSEAGGNEQFF; CDR3 DNA: TGTGCCAGCAGTCAGTCTGAGGCGGGAGGAAATGAGCAGTTCTTC
clone size: -; D gene: TRBD2; CDR3 length: 15; J gene: TRBJ2-7; V gene: TRBV3-1/TRBV3-2; CDR3 protein: CASSRRLAGGDEQYF; CDR3 DNA: TGTGCCAGCAGCCGCAGGCTAGCGGGAGGGGACGAGCAGTACTTC
clone size: -; D gene: -; CDR3 length: 16; J gene: TRBJ2-7; V gene: TRBV7-6; CDR3 protein: CASSSGRGYPAVEQYF; CDR3 DNA: TGTGCCAGCAGCTCAGGCCGTGGTTACCCGGCTGTGGAGCAGTACTTC
clone size: -; D gene: TRBD1; CDR3 length: 17; J gene: TRBJ2-6; V gene: TRBV27; CDR3 protein: CASSLRQGAGGANVLTF; CDR3 DNA: TGTGCCAGCAGTTTACGCCAGGGGGCGGGTGGGGCCAACGTCCTGACTTTC
clone size: once; D gene: -; CDR3 length: 16; J gene: TRBJ1-2; V gene: TRBV24-1; CDR3 protein: CATSGQTGKANYGYTF; CDR3 DNA: TGTGCCACCAGTGGTCAAACAGGAAAAGCTAACTATGGCTACACCTTC
clone size: -; D gene: TRBD1; CDR3 length: 13; J gene: TRBJ1-1; V gene: TRBV2; CDR3 protein: CASTKQGGTEAFF; CDR3 DNA: TGTGCCAGCACCAAACAGGGGGGCACTGAAGCTTTCTTT
clone size: -; D gene: TRBD2; CDR3 length: 19; J gene: TRBJ2-7; V gene: TRBV7-9; CDR3 protein: CASSKTGGLAGDLTYEQYF; CDR3 DNA: TGTGCCAGCAGCAAGACGGGCGGGCTAGCGGGAGACCTGACCTACGAGCAGTACTTC
clone size: -; D gene: TRBD1; CDR3 length: 12; J gene: TRBJ2-7; V gene: TRBV12-3/TRBV12-4; CDR3 protein: CAGGTGVYEQYF; CDR3 DNA: TGTGCCGGGGGGACAGGGGTTTACGAGCAGTACTTC
clone size: -; D gene: TRBD1; CDR3 length: 14; J gene: TRBJ2-5; V gene: TRBV18; CDR3 protein: CASSPRDRAETQYF; CDR3 DNA: TGTGCCAGCTCGCCCCGGGACAGGGCAGAGACCCAGTACTTC
clone size: -; D gene: -; CDR3 length: 15; J gene: TRBJ1-4; V gene: TRBV15; CDR3 protein: CATSRERATNEKLFF; CDR3 DNA: TGTGCCACCAGCAGAGAGAGAGCAACTAATGAAAAACTGTTTTTT
clone size: -; D gene: -; CDR3 length: 13; J gene: TRBJ1-5; V gene: TRBV12-3/TRBV12-4; CDR3 protein: CASSGTPNQPQHF; CDR3 DNA: TGTGCCAGCAGCGGTACCCCCAATCAGCCCCAGCATTTT
clone size: once; D gene: -; CDR3 length: 13; J gene: TRBJ2-3; V gene: TRBV7-3; CDR3 protein: CASSPTGKDTQYF; CDR3 DNA: TGTGCCAGCAGCCCCACAGGGAAGGATACGCAGTATTTT
clone size: -; D gene: -; CDR3 length: 13; J gene: TRBJ1-2; V gene: TRBV5-1; CDR3 protein: CASSLERGYGYTF; CDR3 DNA: TGCGCCAGCAGCTTGGAAAGGGGCTATGGCTACACCTTC
clone size: -; D gene: -; CDR3 length: 13; J gene: TRBJ2-7; V gene: TRBV12-3/TRBV12-4; CDR3 protein: CASRAYRDYEQYF; CDR3 DNA: TGTGCCAGCAGGGCCTACAGGGACTACGAGCAGTACTTC
clone size: -; D gene: -; CDR3 length: 15; J gene: TRBJ2-2; V gene: TRBV5-1; CDR3 protein: CASRDWAESGGELFF; CDR3 DNA: TGCGCCAGCCGGGACTGGGCGGAGAGCGGCGGGGAGCTGTTTTTT
clone size: -; D gene: -; CDR3 length: 13; J gene: TRBJ1-5; V gene: TRBV12-3/TRBV12-4; CDR3 protein: CASTTGRGQPQHF; CDR3 DNA: TGTGCCAGCACCACGGGGAGGGGCCAGCCCCAGCATTTT
clone size: -; D gene: -; CDR3 length: 16; J gene: TRBJ2-1; V gene: TRBV7-3; CDR3 protein: CASSPLSGSSYNEQFF; CDR3 DNA: TGTGCCAGCAGCCCCCTCAGCGGCAGCTCCTACAATGAGCAGTTCTTC
clone size: -; D gene: -; CDR3 length: 12; J gene: TRBJ2-7; V gene: TRBV6-2/TRBV6-3; CDR3 protein: CASSPPDYEQYF; CDR3 DNA: TGTGCCAGCAGTCCCCCAGACTACGAGCAGTACTTC
clone size: -; D gene: -; CDR3 length: 13; J gene: TRBJ1-5; V gene: TRBV5-1; CDR3 protein: CASSYEGDQPQHF; CDR3 DNA: TGCGCCAGCAGCTACGAGGGAGATCAGCCCCAGCATTTT
clone size: once; D gene: -; CDR3 length: 16; J gene: TRBJ2-5; V gene: TRBV7-9; CDR3 protein: CASSLATQGTRETQYF; CDR3 DNA: TGTGCCAGCAGCTTAGCGACACAGGGAACACGAGAGACCCAGTACTTC
clone size: -; D gene: TRBD2; CDR3 length: 15; J gene: TRBJ2-1; V gene: TRBV7-8; CDR3 protein: CASTLTSGTNNEQFF; CDR3 DNA: TGTGCCAGCACCCTGACTAGCGGGACTAACAATGAGCAGTTCTTC
clone size: -; D gene: TRBD1; CDR3 length: 17; J gene: TRBJ1-6; V gene: TRBV5-8; CDR3 protein: CASSSPTGTVNNSPLHF; CDR3 DNA: TGTGCCAGCAGCTCTCCCACCGGGACAGTAAATAATTCACCCCTCCACTTT
clone size: -; D gene: TRBD1; CDR3 length: 13; J gene: TRBJ1-4; V gene: TRBV12-3/TRBV12-4; CDR3 protein: CASRQGEAEKLFF; CDR3 DNA: TGTGCCAGCAGGCAGGGGGAGGCTGAAAAACTGTTTTTT
clone size: -; D gene: -; CDR3 length: 17; J gene: TRBJ1-1; V gene: TRBV27; CDR3 protein: CASSSDLGRGGDTEAFF; CDR3 DNA: TGTGCCAGCAGTTCCGATCTTGGCAGGGGTGGAGACACTGAAGCTTTCTTT
clone size: -; D gene: TRBD1; CDR3 length: 13; J gene: TRBJ1-2; V gene: TRBV29-1; CDR3 protein: CSVGGQGDYGYTF; CDR3 DNA: TGCAGCGTTGGAGGCCAGGGGGACTATGGCTACACCTTC
clone size: -; D gene: -; CDR3 length: 15; J gene: TRBJ1-3; V gene: TRBV7-8; CDR3 protein: CASRGEGLSGNTIYF; CDR3 DNA: TGTGCCAGCAGAGGAGAGGGCCTCTCTGGAAACACCATATATTTT
clone size: -; D gene: TRBD1; CDR3 length: 13; J gene: TRBJ1-4; V gene: TRBV2; CDR3 protein: CASSRDRDEKLFF; CDR3 DNA: TGTGCCAGCAGCCGGGACAGAGATGAAAAACTGTTTTTT
clone size: -; D gene: TRBD2; CDR3 length: 15; J gene: TRBJ2-7; V gene: TRBV3-1/TRBV3-2; CDR3 protein: CASSQGLAGSYEQYF; CDR3 DNA: TGTGCCAGCAGCCAAGGACTAGCGGGTTCCTACGAGCAGTACTTC
clone size: -; D gene: TRBD2; CDR3 length: 14; J gene: TRBJ2-7; V gene: TRBV7-9; CDR3 protein: CASSQLAGGDEQYF; CDR3 DNA: TGTGCCAGCAGCCAACTAGCGGGAGGCGACGAGCAGTACTTC
clone size: -; D gene: TRBD2; CDR3 length: 14; J gene: TRBJ2-3; V gene: TRBV27; CDR3 protein: CASSLASGSDTQYF; CDR3 DNA: TGTGCCAGCAGTTTAGCTAGCGGGAGTGATACGCAGTATTTT
clone size: -; D gene: -; CDR3 length: 14; J gene: TRBJ2-5; V gene: TRBV7-8; CDR3 protein: CASSLVLDGETQYF; CDR3 DNA: TGTGCCAGCAGCTTAGTCCTAGACGGTGAGACCCAGTACTTC
clone size: -; D gene: TRBD1; CDR3 length: 10; J gene: TRBJ2-1; V gene: TRBV25-1; CDR3 protein: CASRGDREFF; CDR3 DNA: TGTGCCAGCAGGGGGGACAGGGAGTTCTTC
clone size: once; D gene: TRBD1; CDR3 length: 15; J gene: TRBJ1-2; V gene: TRBV19; CDR3 protein: CASGSDRPRNYGYTF; CDR3 DNA: TGTGCCAGTGGATCGGACAGGCCTCGAAACTATGGCTACACCTTC
clone size: -; D gene: -; CDR3 length: 15; J gene: TRBJ2-1; V gene: TRBV5-1; CDR3 protein: CASNQGGANYNEQFF; CDR3 DNA: TGCGCCAGCAACCAAGGGGGGGCCAACTACAATGAGCAGTTCTTC
clone size: once; D gene: TRBD1; CDR3 length: 13; J gene: TRBJ1-2; V gene: TRBV6-5; CDR3 protein: CASSPDRVDGYTF; CDR3 DNA: TGTGCCAGCAGTCCAGACAGGGTTGATGGCTACACCTTC
clone size: -; D gene: TRBD1; CDR3 length: 13; J gene: TRBJ1-2; V gene: TRBV4-2; CDR3 protein: CASSSGQGYGYTF; CDR3 DNA: TGTGCCAGCAGCTCGGGACAGGGTTATGGCTACACCTTC
clone size: -; D gene: TRBD2; CDR3 length: 16; J gene: TRBJ2-1; V gene: TRBV14; CDR3 protein: CASSQTGAGAYNEQFF; CDR3 DNA: TGTGCCAGCAGCCAAACGGGAGCGGGAGCATACAATGAGCAGTTCTTC
clone size: once; D gene: -; CDR3 length: 13; J gene: TRBJ1-5; V gene: TRBV28; CDR3 protein: CASRVRQNQPQHF; CDR3 DNA: TGTGCCAGCAGGGTCAGGCAAAATCAGCCCCAGCATTTT
clone size: -; D gene: TRBD1; CDR3 length: 16; J gene: TRBJ1-2; V gene: TRBV15; CDR3 protein: CATSPPPGQGNYGYTF; CDR3 DNA: TGTGCCACCAGCCCCCCTCCCGGACAGGGTAACTATGGCTACACCTTC
clone size: -; D gene: TRBD2; CDR3 length: 17; J gene: TRBJ2-5; V gene: TRBV28; CDR3 protein: CASIPVSGLAGQETQYF; CDR3 DNA: TGTGCCAGCATCCCAGTTTCGGGACTAGCGGGACAAGAGACCCAGTACTTC
clone size: -; D gene: TRBD1; CDR3 length: 13; J gene: TRBJ2-7; V gene: TRBV19; CDR3 protein: CASKRQGRYEQYF; CDR3 DNA: TGTGCCAGTAAGCGACAGGGCCGCTACGAGCAGTACTTC
clone size: -; D gene: TRBD2; CDR3 length: 20; J gene: TRBJ2-1; V gene: TRBV13; CDR3 protein: CASSLRSRVVVAGAHNEQFF; CDR3 DNA: TGTGCCAGCAGCTTAAGAAGTAGGGTGGTGGTAGCGGGAGCCCACAATGAGCAGTTCTTC
clone size: -; D gene: TRBD1; CDR3 length: 15; J gene: TRBJ1-5; V gene: TRBV27; CDR3 protein: CASSFGQGAVGPQHF; CDR3 DNA: TGTGCCAGCAGTTTCGGGCAGGGGGCCGTTGGGCCCCAGCATTTT
clone size: -; D gene: -; CDR3 length: 15; J gene: TRBJ2-7; V gene: TRBV28; CDR3 protein: CASSLPPPAAYEQYF; CDR3 DNA: TGTGCCAGCAGTTTACCCCCCCCCGCAGCCTACGAGCAGTACTTC
clone size: -; D gene: TRBD1; CDR3 length: 16; J gene: TRBJ2-7; V gene: TRBV10-2; CDR3 protein: CASSDRDRGFSYEQYF; CDR3 DNA: TGCGCCAGCAGTGATCGTGACAGGGGATTTTCCTACGAGCAGTACTTC